The entry below describes one TCR beta chain. Its antigen remains unknown. The authors made TCR beta libraries by quantitative 5'-RACE with molecular barcodes. A single record per CDR3 protein comes from TCRdb applying MiXCR to the 5' RACE reads. The data hold roughly 240,000 distinct CDR3 sequences, with 30% to 35% observed a single time. This sample was included in a study of CD8 T cells in ankylosing spondylitis. Overall study findings and caveats: Earlier work had already found some motif variants in reactive arthritis synovial fluid and blood. Disease-linked clones were reportedly significantly enriched in matched ankylosing spondylitis synovial fluid. Clones linked with disease were CD8+ and fairly uncommon in the peripheral blood.

Sequencing was carried out using blood, either unsorted or a sorted T cell fraction (not recorded which). The sequence was obtained from a male donor with ankylosing spondylitis or in good health (not recorded which).

CDR3 loop: CASSLARGPYNEQFF. The CDR3 region has the DNA TGTGCCAGCAGTCTGGCGAGGGGCCCGTACAATGAGCAGTTCTTC. The chain employs TRBV27 and TRBJ2-1; either TRBD1 or TRBD2 may fit D (5 bases each). CDR3 length equals 15 residues. Trimming shortened V by 5 bases and J by 4 bases, and 15 bases separated the two germline ends. Germline CDR1 is MNHEY and CDR2 is SMNVEV (reference sequence).